This T cell receptor beta chain came from a study of T cell clonality in common variable immunodeficiency. Points from the study as a whole: In common variable immunodeficiency, TCR beta chains reportedly carried fewer deletions and N-nucleotide insertions.

Notes on this clone: Its antigen is not known. The CDR3 is cut off 3 residues early in the read; its end comes from the germline J gene.

Sequenced by immunoSEQ multiplex PCR; TCRdb stores in-frame clones only, minus some. The sample contains about 19,000 clones, none of them singletons. The CDR3 runs to 16 residues. Germline values: CDR1 KGHSH, CDR2 LQKENI. The origin of this receptor is a human donor with common variable immunodeficiency. Sequencing was carried out using peripheral blood mononuclear cells. This chain connects TRBV18 to TRBJ1-2; D is perhaps TRBD1 (6 bases). CDR3 protein: CASSPTPMSGAGGYTF. The sequenced CDR3 bases are TGTGCCAGCTCACCAACACCCATGTCAGGGGCAGGGGGC.